This T cell receptor beta chain came from a study of pediatric ulcerative colitis. Study background: Ulcerative colitis patients had pancolitis or left-sided colitis, with confirming histology. Study outcomes and limitations: Two rectal CDR3 clonotypes occurred in all ulcerative colitis patients. Blood-rectal clonal overlap within each person was significantly higher in ulcerative colitis patients than controls.

The rectum was sampled with one to two pinch biopsies at colonoscopy. The CDR3 is 16 residues long. CDR1 is KGHSH, CDR2 LQKENI, per germline. V gave up 0 bases and J gave up 4 bases, with 14 bases separating them. Samples were sequenced at Survey level, maximum 500,000 reads. Clones were sequenced by immunoSEQ multiplex PCR, and TCRdb holds only the in-frame ones, with some missing. Seen here are tens of thousands of clones, about three quarters observed once, and the top ten hold 0.65% to 0.95%. Note on this clone: Its antigen is not known.

The chain links TRBV18 to TRBJ2-3; D may be TRBD1 (6 bases). The source material was gut tissue. The origin of this receptor is a boy younger than 18 with moderate ulcerative colitis. The CDR3 nucleotides are TGTGCCAGCTCACCACCGGGGCAGGGGTGGTCAGATACGCAGTATTTT. Translated, it gives CASSPPGQGWSDTQYF. The full variable domain, with the rest looked up from reference TRBV18 and TRBJ2-3, is NAGVMQNPRHLVRRRGQEARLRCSPMKGHSHVYWYRQLPEEGLKFMVYLQKENIIDESGMPKERFSAEFPKEGPSILRIQQVVRGDSAAYFCASSPPGQGWSDTQYFGPGTRLTVL.